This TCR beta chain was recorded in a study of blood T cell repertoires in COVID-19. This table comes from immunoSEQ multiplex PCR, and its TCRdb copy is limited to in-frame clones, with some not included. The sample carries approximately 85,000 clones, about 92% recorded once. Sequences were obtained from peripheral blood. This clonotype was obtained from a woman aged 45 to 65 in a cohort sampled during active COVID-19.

CDR3 in amino acids: CASIGGWNHEQYF. The DNA of the CDR3 is TGTGCCAGCATAGGGGGCTGGAACCACGAGCAGTACTTC. This chain connects TRBV19 to TRBJ2-7; 7 nucleotides line up with TRBD1. CDR1 is LNHDA and CDR2 is SQIVND in the germline V gene (reference sequence). The CDR3 consists of 13 residues. V dropped 9 bases and J dropped 5; count of bases not matched to a gene: 10.